Listed below are T cell receptor beta chains from one sample, sequenced in a study of STAT5B mutations in CD4+ large granular lymphocyte leukemia. Data came from immunoSEQ multiplex PCR; TCRdb stores just in-frame clones and leaves some out. The sample includes 25,000 to 40,000 clones, roughly 76% of them seen just once. Sequenced: CD4+ T cells from blood buffy coats. Source of these receptors: a human donor in good health. The CDR3 runs from the conserved cysteine through the conserved F or W. Each record gives: CDR3 DNA, CDR3 protein, J gene, D gene, clone size, V gene. D genes are given only for firm matches. Clone size is given for some rows only: seen once, a few or many times, or a class if the clone is expanded.

CDR3nt: TGTGCCACCAGAGGAAGGTCCGGGGAGACTAATGAAAAACTGTTTTTT
CDR3aa: CATRGRSGETNEKLFF
j_gene: TRBJ1-4
d_gene: NA
abundance: NA
v_gene: TRBV15

CDR3nt: TGTGCCAGTAGTATAAGGGGGTCGCAGGGCCAAGAGACCCAGTACTTC
CDR3aa: CASSIRGSQGQETQYF
j_gene: TRBJ2-5
d_gene: NA
abundance: NA
v_gene: TRBV19

CDR3nt: TGTGCCAGCAGCTCACTAGGACTAGCGGAGCCCCCCGGGGAGCTGTTTTTT
CDR3aa: CASSSLGLAEPPGELFF
j_gene: TRBJ2-2
d_gene: TRBD2
abundance: NA
v_gene: TRBV11-1

CDR3nt: TGCGCCAGCAGCCAAGATCCCACTAGCGGACACACAGATACGCAGTATTTT
CDR3aa: CASSQDPTSGHTDTQYF
j_gene: TRBJ2-3
d_gene: TRBD2
abundance: NA
v_gene: TRBV4-3

CDR3nt: TGTGCCACCTATAGGGGGCTAGGCACTGAAGCTTTCTTT
CDR3aa: CATYRGLGTEAFF
j_gene: TRBJ1-1
d_gene: TRBD1
abundance: NA
v_gene: TRBV27

CDR3nt: TGTGCCGTTCCTCCTAGCACAGATACGCAGTATTTT
CDR3aa: CAVPPSTDTQYF
j_gene: TRBJ2-3
d_gene: NA
abundance: NA
v_gene: TRBV18

CDR3nt: TGTGCCAGCTCACCCGGGGCTCTCTACGAGCAGTACTTC
CDR3aa: CASSPGALYEQYF
j_gene: TRBJ2-7
d_gene: NA
abundance: NA
v_gene: TRBV18

CDR3nt: TGTGCCAGCAGCCCCCGTCAAAACAATGAGCAGTTCTTC
CDR3aa: CASSPRQNNEQFF
j_gene: TRBJ2-1
d_gene: NA
abundance: NA
v_gene: TRBV7-2

CDR3nt: TGTGCCAGCAGGCGCGCCCTAGCGGGAGGAGACACCGGGGAGCTGTTTTTT
CDR3aa: CASRRALAGGDTGELFF
j_gene: TRBJ2-2
d_gene: TRBD2
abundance: NA
v_gene: TRBV27

CDR3nt: TGTGCCAGCAGCCGGAGGGATAGCAATCAGCCCCAGCATTTT
CDR3aa: CASSRRDSNQPQHF
j_gene: TRBJ1-5
d_gene: NA
abundance: NA
v_gene: TRBV28

CDR3nt: TGTGCCAGCATGGACAGGGGTAGGAACGCTGAAGCTTTCTTT
CDR3aa: CASMDRGRNAEAFF
j_gene: TRBJ1-1
d_gene: TRBD1
abundance: NA
v_gene: TRBV27

CDR3nt: TGTGCCAGCAGTTACTCGCGGGACTCCTACGAGCAGTACTTC
CDR3aa: CASSYSRDSYEQYF
j_gene: TRBJ2-7
d_gene: NA
abundance: NA
v_gene: TRBV6-6

CDR3nt: TGTGCCAGCAGCGTAGTAGTAGATACGCAGTATTTT
CDR3aa: CASSVVVDTQYF
j_gene: TRBJ2-3
d_gene: NA
abundance: NA
v_gene: TRBV9

CDR3nt: TGTGCCAGCAGTATGGGGGACAGGCTTAATACGGCCTACGAGCAGTACTTC
CDR3aa: CASSMGDRLNTAYEQYF
j_gene: TRBJ2-7
d_gene: TRBD1
abundance: NA
v_gene: TRBV5-6

CDR3nt: TGTGCCAGCAGTTTCTTTGACAGGGGTGGCTACACCTTC
CDR3aa: CASSFFDRGGYTF
j_gene: TRBJ1-2
d_gene: TRBD1
abundance: NA
v_gene: TRBV28

CDR3nt: TGTGCCAGCAGCTTACAAGCGGGAGGGGGGGAGACCCAGTACTTC
CDR3aa: CASSLQAGGGETQYF
j_gene: TRBJ2-5
d_gene: TRBD2
abundance: NA
v_gene: TRBV7-2

CDR3nt: TGTGCCAGCAGTTTATTCACGGATATCAATCAGCCCCAGCATTTT
CDR3aa: CASSLFTDINQPQHF
j_gene: TRBJ1-5
d_gene: NA
abundance: once
v_gene: TRBV28

CDR3nt: TGTGCCAGCAGTTTATTGGCAGGAAGCTATGGCTACACCTTC
CDR3aa: CASSLLAGSYGYTF
j_gene: TRBJ1-2
d_gene: NA
abundance: NA
v_gene: TRBV27

CDR3nt: TGTGCCAGCTCACCGGTGACTAGCAGGAACACCGGGGAGCTGTTTTTT
CDR3aa: CASSPVTSRNTGELFF
j_gene: TRBJ2-2
d_gene: TRBD2
abundance: NA
v_gene: TRBV18

CDR3nt: TGTGCCAGCATAAGACAGGGGGCGGCTGAAGCTTTCTTT
CDR3aa: CASIRQGAAEAFF
j_gene: TRBJ1-1
d_gene: TRBD1
abundance: NA
v_gene: TRBV27

CDR3nt: TGTGCCAGCAGCGGACAGGGGGCGGGTACCGGGGAGCTGTTTTTT
CDR3aa: CASSGQGAGTGELFF
j_gene: TRBJ2-2
d_gene: TRBD1
abundance: NA
v_gene: TRBV11-2

CDR3nt: TGTGCCAGTAGTATATGGAGGGGGATTGAAACTGAAGCTTTCTTT
CDR3aa: CASSIWRGIETEAFF
j_gene: TRBJ1-1
d_gene: NA
abundance: NA
v_gene: TRBV19

CDR3nt: TGTGCCAGCAGTAGATATAGACAGGGGGCCGCTAATGAAAAACTGTTTTTT
CDR3aa: CASSRYRQGAANEKLFF
j_gene: TRBJ1-4
d_gene: TRBD1
abundance: NA
v_gene: TRBV28

CDR3nt: TGTGCCAGCAGCCCCCACGGGGACAGGGTTAATGAGCAGTTCTTC
CDR3aa: CASSPHGDRVNEQFF
j_gene: TRBJ2-1
d_gene: TRBD1
abundance: NA
v_gene: TRBV11-3

CDR3nt: TGTGCCGCCGGCCCCAGCAATCAGCCCCAGCATTTT
CDR3aa: CAAGPSNQPQHF
j_gene: TRBJ1-5
d_gene: NA
abundance: NA
v_gene: TRBV10-3

CDR3nt: TGTGCCATCAGTGCCCAGGACAGGGGCGACACAGATACGCAGTATTTT
CDR3aa: CAISAQDRGDTDTQYF
j_gene: TRBJ2-3
d_gene: TRBD1
abundance: NA
v_gene: TRBV10-3

CDR3nt: TGTGCCAGCACCCCCCGGGGGTCTGGGGCCAACGTCCTGACTTTC
CDR3aa: CASTPRGSGANVLTF
j_gene: TRBJ2-6
d_gene: NA
abundance: NA
v_gene: TRBV28

CDR3nt: TGTGCCATCAGCGCAGGGAACCAAGCGAGGGGGCAGTATTTT
CDR3aa: CAISAGNQARGQYF
j_gene: TRBJ2-3
d_gene: NA
abundance: NA
v_gene: TRBV10-3

CDR3nt: TGTGCCAGCAGTGAAGTTCACGGCATCTCTGGAAACACCATATATTTT
CDR3aa: CASSEVHGISGNTIYF
j_gene: TRBJ1-3
d_gene: NA
abundance: NA
v_gene: TRBV2

CDR3nt: TGTGCCAGCAGTCACAGCGGGATCTCGGCAGATACGCAGTATTTT
CDR3aa: CASSHSGISADTQYF
j_gene: TRBJ2-3
d_gene: TRBD2
abundance: NA
v_gene: TRBV28

CDR3nt: TGTGCCAGCAGAACCGGGACAGGGGTAAACACCATATATTTT
CDR3aa: CASRTGTGVNTIYF
j_gene: TRBJ1-3
d_gene: TRBD1
abundance: NA
v_gene: TRBV6-1

CDR3nt: TGTGCCAGCTCACCACAGACAGGGACATACGAGCAGTACTTC
CDR3aa: CASSPQTGTYEQYF
j_gene: TRBJ2-7
d_gene: TRBD1
abundance: NA
v_gene: TRBV18

CDR3nt: TGTGCCAGCAGCCCTGACTACATATACAATGAGCAGTTCTTC
CDR3aa: CASSPDYIYNEQFF
j_gene: TRBJ2-1
d_gene: NA
abundance: NA
v_gene: TRBV28

CDR3nt: TGTGCCATCAGTGAGTCGAACGGTGAAAAACTGTTTTTT
CDR3aa: CAISESNGEKLFF
j_gene: TRBJ1-4
d_gene: NA
abundance: few
v_gene: TRBV10-3

CDR3nt: TGTGCCAGCAGCTTAGGAGCGGGAGGGCTCGAGCAGTACTTC
CDR3aa: CASSLGAGGLEQYF
j_gene: TRBJ2-7
d_gene: TRBD2
abundance: NA
v_gene: TRBV7-2

CDR3nt: TGTGCCAGCGGTTCCGGGACAGGCCCCAATCAGCCCCAGCATTTT
CDR3aa: CASGSGTGPNQPQHF
j_gene: TRBJ1-5
d_gene: TRBD1
abundance: NA
v_gene: TRBV28